This T cell receptor beta chain was captured in a study of chemoradiotherapy in HPV16-positive cancers (dated by TCRdb to the early 2020s). Background for the entire study: Using functional T-cell assays on cells from a couple of HPV16-positive patients, the researchers defined candidate HPV-specific T-cell clones and common TCR motifs. The study asked whether T-cell immunity against the HPV oncoproteins E6 and E7 changes during chemoradiotherapy and whether it affects survival. Next, the candidate HPV-specific TCRs and motifs were followed in TCR repertoires from more than 70 patients with HPV-related cancers. Study-wide conclusions, independent of this receptor: Expansion of candidate HPV-specific clones and E7-related TCR motifs was observed in the tumor microenvironment during treatment, whereas no such expansion was observed for non-HPV-specific T cells. The functional definition of HPV-specific T cells was derived from only two HPV16-positive patients, and the survival association was reported for HPV16-positive patients. Among HPV16-positive patients, expansion of HPV-responsive T cells during chemoradiotherapy was associated with better recurrence-free survival.

Libraries were built with the immunoSEQ multiplex PCR assay. The table was pulled from immuneACCESS by TCRdb, which kept in-frame rearrangements only. Such tables lose some clones; where checked, under half of the loss comes from unresolved V genes, and the rest has no known cause. The table for this sample lists approximately 1,800 clones; around 90% of them were counted only once. The ten largest make up under 5.5% of the sample. At the junction V is shortened by 8 bases and J by 6 bases; bases outside the gene matches: 14. Including cysteine and phenylalanine, the CDR3 has 16 amino acids. Just CDR3 DNA is preserved here, 48 bases in frame from base 1. CDR1 and CDR2, looked up from the germline V gene, are SNHLY and FYNNEI. The table lists this clone with a few counts. The antigen it binds to is not known. Per-base quality was not reported, and no clone a single base away is much larger than it. Repertoires were sampled repeatedly over the course of chemoradiotherapy so that clonal expansion in the tumor microenvironment could be followed.

Sequenced material: tumor tissue, taken from a patient who underwent chemoradiotherapy. The chain is assembled from TRBV2 and TRBJ1-5, and TRBD1 aligns with 9 junction nucleotides. This TCR was recovered from a human donor with HPV-associated anogenital cancer. Here is the DNA: TGTGCCAGCGGACCGCCCACAGGGGGCTTGTTTCAGCCCCAGCATTTT. It specifies CASGPPTGGLFQPQHF.